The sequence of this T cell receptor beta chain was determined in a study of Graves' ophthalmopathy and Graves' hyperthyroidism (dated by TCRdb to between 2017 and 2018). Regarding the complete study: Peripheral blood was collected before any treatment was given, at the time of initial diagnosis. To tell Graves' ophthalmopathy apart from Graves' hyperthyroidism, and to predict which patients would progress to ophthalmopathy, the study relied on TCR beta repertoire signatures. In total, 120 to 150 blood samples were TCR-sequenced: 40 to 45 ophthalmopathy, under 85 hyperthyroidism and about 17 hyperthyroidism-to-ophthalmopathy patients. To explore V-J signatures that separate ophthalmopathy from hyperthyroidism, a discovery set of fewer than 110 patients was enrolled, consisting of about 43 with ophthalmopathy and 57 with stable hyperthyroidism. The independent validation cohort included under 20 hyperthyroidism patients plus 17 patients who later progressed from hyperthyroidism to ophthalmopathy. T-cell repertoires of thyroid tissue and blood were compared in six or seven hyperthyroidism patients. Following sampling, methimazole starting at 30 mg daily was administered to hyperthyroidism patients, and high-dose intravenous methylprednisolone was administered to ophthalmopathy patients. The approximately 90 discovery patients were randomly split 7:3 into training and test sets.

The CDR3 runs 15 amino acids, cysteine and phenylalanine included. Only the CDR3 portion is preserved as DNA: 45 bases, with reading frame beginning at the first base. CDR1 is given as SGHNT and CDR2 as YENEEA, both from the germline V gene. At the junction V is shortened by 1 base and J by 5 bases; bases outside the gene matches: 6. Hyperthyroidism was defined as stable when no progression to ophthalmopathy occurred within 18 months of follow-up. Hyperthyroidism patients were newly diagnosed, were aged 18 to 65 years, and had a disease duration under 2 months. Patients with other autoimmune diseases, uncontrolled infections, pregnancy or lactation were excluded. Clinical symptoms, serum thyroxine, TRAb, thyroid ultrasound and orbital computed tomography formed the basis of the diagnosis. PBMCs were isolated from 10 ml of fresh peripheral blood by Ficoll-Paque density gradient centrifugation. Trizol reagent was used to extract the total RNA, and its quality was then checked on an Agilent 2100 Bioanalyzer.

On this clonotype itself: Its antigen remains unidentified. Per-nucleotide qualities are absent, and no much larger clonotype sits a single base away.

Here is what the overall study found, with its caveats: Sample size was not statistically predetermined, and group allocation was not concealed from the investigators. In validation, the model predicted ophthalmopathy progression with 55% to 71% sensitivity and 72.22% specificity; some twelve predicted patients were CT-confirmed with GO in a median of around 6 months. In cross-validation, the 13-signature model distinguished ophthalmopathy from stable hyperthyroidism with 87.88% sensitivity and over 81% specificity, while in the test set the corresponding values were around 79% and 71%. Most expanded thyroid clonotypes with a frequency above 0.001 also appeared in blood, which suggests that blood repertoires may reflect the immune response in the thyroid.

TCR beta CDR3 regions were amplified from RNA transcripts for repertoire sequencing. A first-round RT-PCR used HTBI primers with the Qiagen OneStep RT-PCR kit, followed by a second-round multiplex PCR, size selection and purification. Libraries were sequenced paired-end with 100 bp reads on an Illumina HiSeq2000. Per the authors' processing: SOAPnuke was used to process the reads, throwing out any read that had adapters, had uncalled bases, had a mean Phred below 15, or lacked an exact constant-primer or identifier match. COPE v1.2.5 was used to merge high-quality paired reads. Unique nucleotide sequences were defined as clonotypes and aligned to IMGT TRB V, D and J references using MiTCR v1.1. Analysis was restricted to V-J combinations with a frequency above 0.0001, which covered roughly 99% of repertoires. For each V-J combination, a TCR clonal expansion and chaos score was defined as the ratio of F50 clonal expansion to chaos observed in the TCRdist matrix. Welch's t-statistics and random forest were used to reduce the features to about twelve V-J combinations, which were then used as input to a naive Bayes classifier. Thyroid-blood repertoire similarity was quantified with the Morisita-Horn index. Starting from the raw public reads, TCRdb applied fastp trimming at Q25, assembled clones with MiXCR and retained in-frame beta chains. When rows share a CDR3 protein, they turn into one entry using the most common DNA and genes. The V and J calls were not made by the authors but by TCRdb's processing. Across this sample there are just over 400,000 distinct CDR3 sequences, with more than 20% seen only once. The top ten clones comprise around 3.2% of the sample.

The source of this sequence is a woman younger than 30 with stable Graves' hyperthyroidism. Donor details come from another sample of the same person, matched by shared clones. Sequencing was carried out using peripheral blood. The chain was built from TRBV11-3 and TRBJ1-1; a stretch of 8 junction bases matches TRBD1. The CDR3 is CASSLGTGLKTEAFF. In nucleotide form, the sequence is TGTGCCAGCAGCTTAGGGACAGGGCTAAAGACTGAAGCTTTCTTT.